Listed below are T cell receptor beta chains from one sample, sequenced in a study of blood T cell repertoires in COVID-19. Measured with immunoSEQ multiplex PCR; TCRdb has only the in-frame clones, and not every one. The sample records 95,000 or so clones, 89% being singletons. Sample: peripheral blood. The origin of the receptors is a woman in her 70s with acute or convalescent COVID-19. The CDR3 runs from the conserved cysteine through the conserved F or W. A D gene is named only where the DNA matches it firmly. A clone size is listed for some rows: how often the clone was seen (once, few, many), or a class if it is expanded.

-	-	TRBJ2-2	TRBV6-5	CASSYSRVLGTGELFF	TGTGCCAGCAGTTACTCTCGGGTTCTCGGTACCGGGGAGCTGTTTTTT
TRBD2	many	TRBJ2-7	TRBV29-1	CSVDVASGRNEQYF	TGCAGCGTTGACGTTGCTAGCGGGAGGAACGAGCAGTACTTC
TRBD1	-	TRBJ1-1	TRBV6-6	CASSAGTGGLGTEAFF	TGTGCCAGCAGTGCCGGGACAGGGGGCCTGGGGACTGAAGCTTTCTTT
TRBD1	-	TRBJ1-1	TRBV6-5	CASSYWQGDTEAFF	TGTGCCAGCAGTTACTGGCAGGGGGACACTGAAGCTTTCTTT
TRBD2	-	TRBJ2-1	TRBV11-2	CASSSPRLARGGDEQFF	TGTGCCAGCAGCTCCCCCAGACTAGCGAGGGGGGGGGATGAGCAGTTCTTC
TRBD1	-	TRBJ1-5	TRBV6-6	CASSRHSTNQGGQPQHF	TGTGCCAGCAGTCGACATAGTACTAATCAGGGGGGACAGCCCCAGCATTTT
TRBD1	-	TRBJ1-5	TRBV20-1	CSASSDRGDQPQHF	TGCAGTGCTAGTTCCGACAGGGGGGATCAGCCCCAGCATTTT
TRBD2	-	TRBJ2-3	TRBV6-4	CASSVAGGSGDTQYF	TGTGCCAGCAGTGTAGCGGGGGGAAGTGGAGATACGCAGTATTTT
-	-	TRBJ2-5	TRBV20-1	CSASQIAMNQETQYF	TGCAGTGCTAGTCAGATAGCGATGAATCAAGAGACCCAGTACTTC
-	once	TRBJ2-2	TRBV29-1	CSVIKGSANTGELFF	TGCAGCGTCATCAAGGGGTCCGCGAACACCGGGGAGCTGTTTTTT
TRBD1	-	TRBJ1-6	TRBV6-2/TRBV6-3	CASSKARDRDRSPLHF	TGTGCCAGCAGTAAAGCCCGGGACAGGGATAGATCACCCCTCCACTTT
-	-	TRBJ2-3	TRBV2	CASSDRSSSEGDTQYF	TGTGCCAGCAGTGATCGTTCCTCTAGCGAGGGAGATACGCAGTATTTT
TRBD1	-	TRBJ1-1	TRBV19	CASIKTGLSNTEAFF	TGTGCCAGTATCAAGACAGGGCTAAGTAACACTGAAGCTTTCTTT
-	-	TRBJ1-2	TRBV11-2	CASSLDGIYGYTF	TGTGCCAGCAGCCTCGACGGGATCTATGGCTACACCTTC
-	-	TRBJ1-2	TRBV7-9	CASSLQYGYTF	TGTGCCAGCAGCTTACAATATGGCTACACCTTC
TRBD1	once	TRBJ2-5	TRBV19	CASKQGDKVGTQYF	TGTGCCAGTAAACAGGGGGATAAGGTCGGGACCCAGTACTTC
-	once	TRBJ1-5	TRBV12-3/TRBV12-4	CASSLSSQPQHF	TGTGCCAGCAGTTTGAGTTCCCAGCCCCAGCATTTT
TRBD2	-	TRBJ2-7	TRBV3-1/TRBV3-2	CASSPGLAGGSYEQYF	TGTGCCAGCAGCCCAGGACTAGCGGGAGGGTCCTACGAGCAGTACTTC
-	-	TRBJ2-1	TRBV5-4	CASSLAQGANNEQFF	TGTGCCAGCAGCTTGGCACAGGGTGCCAACAATGAGCAGTTCTTC
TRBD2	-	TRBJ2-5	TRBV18	CASSSFAGLGETQYF	TGTGCCAGCTCGTCCTTTGCGGGACTAGGGGAGACCCAGTACTTC
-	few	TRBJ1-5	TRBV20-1	CSASSATSGNQPQHF	TGCAGTGCTAGTTCGGCCACCTCGGGAAATCAGCCCCAGCATTTT
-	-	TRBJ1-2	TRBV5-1	CASSWGGGSNGYTF	TGCGCCAGCAGCTGGGGCGGAGGGTCTAATGGCTACACCTTC
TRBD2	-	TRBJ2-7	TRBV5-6	CASSSSGSPYEQYF	TGTGCCAGCAGCTCGAGCGGGAGCCCTTACGAGCAGTACTTC
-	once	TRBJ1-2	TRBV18	CASSPPEGYGYTF	TGTGCCAGCTCACCACCGGAGGGCTATGGCTACACCTTC
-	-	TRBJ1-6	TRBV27	CASSLDRLSSPLHF	TGTGCCAGCAGCCTGGACAGACTCTCTTCACCCCTCCACTTT
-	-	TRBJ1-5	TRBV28	CASANIPQPQHF	TGTGCCAGCGCGAATATCCCTCAGCCCCAGCATTTT
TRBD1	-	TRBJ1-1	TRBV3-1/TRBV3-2	CASSRGSGQPNTEAFF	TGTGCCAGCAGCCGAGGATCGGGACAGCCGAACACTGAAGCTTTCTTT
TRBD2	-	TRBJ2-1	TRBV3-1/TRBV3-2	CASSQGTSAYNEQFF	TGTGCCAGCAGCCAAGGGACTAGCGCTTACAATGAGCAGTTCTTC
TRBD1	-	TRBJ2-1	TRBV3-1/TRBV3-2	CASSQTSGTGFYNEQFF	TGTGCCAGCAGCCAAACTTCCGGGACAGGGTTCTACAATGAGCAGTTCTTC
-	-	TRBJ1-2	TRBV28	CASSDTNYGYTF	TGTGCCAGCAGTGACACTAACTATGGCTACACCTTC
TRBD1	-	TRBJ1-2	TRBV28	CASSLFRGGGGYTF	TGTGCCAGCAGTTTATTCCGAGGGGGCGGTGGCTACACCTTC
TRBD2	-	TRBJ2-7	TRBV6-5	CASSISLAAYEQYF	TGTGCCAGCAGTATCTCCCTAGCGGCCTACGAGCAGTACTTC
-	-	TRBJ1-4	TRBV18	CASSPQPVNEKLFF	TGTGCCAGCTCACCACAGCCGGTTAATGAAAAACTGTTTTTT
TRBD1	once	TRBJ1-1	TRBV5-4	CASSQRLGTGGTEAFF	TGTGCCAGCAGCCAACGCCTGGGGACAGGGGGCACTGAAGCTTTCTTT
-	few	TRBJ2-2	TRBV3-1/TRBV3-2	CASSQALGADTGELFF	TGTGCCAGCAGCCAAGCCTTGGGGGCGGACACCGGGGAGCTGTTTTTT
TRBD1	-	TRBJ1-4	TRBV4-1	CASSQTGGTNEKLFF	TGCGCCAGCAGCCAGACAGGGGGGACTAATGAAAAACTGTTTTTT
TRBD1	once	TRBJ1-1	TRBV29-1	CSVEKTGTGDQAFF	TGCAGCGTTGAAAAAACCGGGACAGGGGACCAAGCTTTCTTT
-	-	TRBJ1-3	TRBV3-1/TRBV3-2	CASSQAPGDTFGNTIYF	TGTGCCAGCAGCCAGGCCCCAGGGGATACGTTTGGGAACACCATATATTTT
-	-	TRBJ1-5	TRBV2	CASSREMYQRGQPQHF	TGTGCCAGCAGTCGGGAAATGTACCAACGCGGCCAGCCCCAGCATTTT
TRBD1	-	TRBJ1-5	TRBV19	CASSILDRGGNQPQHF	TGTGCCAGTAGTATACTGGACAGGGGCGGCAATCAGCCCCAGCATTTT
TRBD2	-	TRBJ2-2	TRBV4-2	CASSQELTGGRTGELFF	TGTGCCAGCAGCCAAGAGTTAACGGGAGGCCGGACCGGGGAGCTGTTTTTT
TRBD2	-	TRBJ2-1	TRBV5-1	CASSLEGSGVYNEQFF	TGCGCCAGCAGCTTGGAGGGTAGCGGGGTCTACAATGAGCAGTTCTTC
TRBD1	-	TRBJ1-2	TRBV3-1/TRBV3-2	CASSQGSGTVNYGYTF	TGTGCCAGCAGCCAAGGGTCTGGGACAGTCAACTATGGCTACACCTTC
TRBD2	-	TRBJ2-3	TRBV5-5	CASSPVASGGARDTQYF	TGTGCCAGCAGCCCGGTGGCTAGCGGGGGGGCTAGAGATACGCAGTATTTT
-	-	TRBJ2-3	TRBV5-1	CASSPSGRQGDTQYF	TGCGCCAGCAGCCCAAGCGGGCGCCAGGGAGATACGCAGTATTTT